This passage covers 25 T cell receptor beta chains from one sample sequenced in a study of T cells expressing NK-cell markers. For each CDR3 protein, TCRdb gives one entry from its re-call of the 5' RACE reads, without DNA. This repertoire comprises roughly 430,000 distinct CDR3 sequences; its ten largest clones make up approximately 7%. Sequencing was done on a sample of blood T cells: a sorted CD56 or NKG2C T cell subset, CD4+ or CD8+ T cells, or bulk PBMC T cells (not recorded which). The source of these receptors is a woman between 18 and 75 years old in good health.

This sequence joins TRBV28 and TRBJ1-1; TCRdb returns TRBD1, unconfirmable since there is no DNA. The CDR3 is 15 amino acids. CDR1 and CDR2 from the germline V gene are MDHEN and SYDVKM. CDR3 protein: CASSPRTGWIAEAFF. The entire variable domain, with the rest obtained from reference TRBV28 and TRBJ1-1, is as follows: DVKVTQSSRYLVKRTGEKVFLECVQDMDHENMFWYRQDPGLGLRLIYFSYDVKMKEKGDIPEGYSVSREKKERFSLILESASTNQTSMYLCASSPRTGWIAEAFFGQGTRLTVV.

The chain recombines TRBV28 with TRBJ2-3; there is no DNA to check the TCRdb D call of TRBD2. This CDR3 has 14 residues. Germline CDR1 is MDHEN and CDR2 is SYDVKM. The CDR3 protein is CASSLGLAADTQYF. Filled out from reference TRBV28 and TRBJ2-3, the complete variable domain reads DVKVTQSSRYLVKRTGEKVFLECVQDMDHENMFWYRQDPGLGLRLIYFSYDVKMKEKGDIPEGYSVSREKKERFSLILESASTNQTSMYLCASSLGLAADTQYFGPGTRLTVL.

This chain connects TRBV20-1 to TRBJ2-7; TCRdb lists TRBD2, though no DNA is available to test this call. The germline V gene encodes CDR1 DFQATT and CDR2 SNEGSKA (reference sequence). This CDR3 is built from 14 residues. The CDR3 region is CSARDKGLVYEQYF.

The chain carries TRBV20-1 and TRBJ2-1; absent DNA, TCRdb's TRBD2 call cannot be checked. CDR1 is DFQATT, CDR2 SNEGSKA, per germline (reference sequence). The CDR3 has 13 amino acids. The CDR3 loop is CSARSDSGGAGVF.

This chain links TRBV5-1 with TRBJ2-1; TCRdb indicates TRBD1, and absent DNA this call remains unverified. In germline, CDR1 is SGHRS, CDR2 YFSETQ. The CDR3 covers 13 residues. This chain's CDR3 is CASSGDRGNEQFF.

The CDR3 sequence is CASSVDPRRTEAFF. The chain uses TRBV9 and TRBJ1-1. CDR3 size: 14 residues. Germline V gene lookup returns CDR1 SGDLS and CDR2 YYNGEE.

The V and J genes are TRBV5-1 and TRBJ2-3; TCRdb's D call, TRBD2, is unchecked because there is no DNA. The V gene's germline CDR1 is SGHRS and CDR2 YFSETQ. This CDR3 comprises 13 residues. CDR3 loop: CASSLAVGLAQYF.

The gene calls are TRBV5-1 and TRBJ2-3; the TRBD1 assignment by TCRdb is unverifiable without DNA. Germline values: CDR1 SGHRS, CDR2 YFSETQ. The CDR3 covers 15 residues. This chain's CDR3 is CASSLEGQGADTQYF.

CDR3 region: CSVDRGGNEQFF. The chain recombines TRBV29-1 with TRBJ2-1; TCRdb's assignment of TRBD1 cannot be checked, as there is no DNA. The germline V gene has CDR1 SQVTM and CDR2 ANQGSEA. The CDR3 is 12 amino acids.

This sequence joins TRBV7-2 and TRBJ2-7; TCRdb proposes TRBD1, but this gene call is untestable without DNA. The CDR3 contains 13 residues. Germline V CDR1 and CDR2: SGHTA, FQGNSA. This CDR3 is CASSLIGAFEQYF.

The chain employs TRBV6-5 and TRBJ2-3; TCRdb lists TRBD2, though no DNA is available to test this call. CDR3 length: 18 residues. In germline, CDR1 is MNHEY, CDR2 SVGAGI. The CDR3 loop reads CASSYSGGGALGTDTQYF.

The J gene is TRBJ2-1, the V gene TRBV25-1; the TCRdb call, TRBD2, lacks DNA for checking. From germline, CDR1 is MGHDK and CDR2 SYGVNS. This CDR3 contains 16 residues. CDR3 protein: CASSDAGTSGSTEQFF.

The chain recombines TRBV20-1 with TRBJ1-1. In germline, CDR1 is DFQATT, CDR2 SNEGSKA (reference sequence). The CDR3 sequence is 11 residues long. CDR3 loop: CSARRVEEAFF.

V usage is TRBV5-4 and J usage is TRBJ2-3. CDR3 size: 14 residues. CDR1 is SGHNT, CDR2 YYREEE, per germline (reference sequence). The CDR3 spells CASSFMQNTDTQYF.

This chain uses TRBV25-1 with TRBJ2-3. The CDR3 extends over 15 amino acids. Germline values: CDR1 MGHDK, CDR2 SYGVNS. CDR3: CASSEEATSTDTQYF.

The V call is TRBV7-7, the J call TRBJ2-2; TCRdb designates TRBD2, a call that cannot be tested without DNA. The CDR3 totals 15 residues. The germline V gene encodes CDR1 SSHAT and CDR2 FNYEAQ (reference sequence). The CDR3 sequence: CASSAGGSIPGELFF.

The chain has TRBV27 and TRBJ2-3; TCRdb designates TRBD1, a call that cannot be tested without DNA. The CDR3 sequence is 17 residues long. Germline V CDR1 and CDR2: MNHEY, SMNVEV (reference sequence). CDR3 sequence: CASRLYPGQRPTDTQYF.

The chain uses TRBV20-1 and TRBJ1-1; checking the TCRdb D call of TRBD1 is not possible without DNA. The V gene's germline CDR1 is DFQATT and CDR2 SNEGSKA (reference sequence). The CDR3 loop spans 14 amino acids. CDR3 residues: CSATRGSMNTEAFF.

The chain employs TRBV7-2 and TRBJ1-2; as DNA is missing, the TRBD1 call by TCRdb cannot be tested. The CDR3 is 14 amino acids. Looked up from germline, CDR1 is SGHTA and CDR2 is FQGNSA. CDR3 in amino acids: CASSYTGINYGYTF.

This chain uses TRBV7-2 with TRBJ2-3; TCRdb selects TRBD1, and the lack of DNA leaves this call unchecked. CDR1 and CDR2 (germline): SGHTA, FQGNSA. The CDR3 runs to 12 residues. CDR3 loop: CASSLDRYTQYF. Drawing the rest from reference TRBV7-2 and TRBJ2-3, the complete variable domain is GAGVSQSPSNKVTEKGKDVELRCDPISGHTALYWYRQSLGQGLEFLIYFQGNSAPDKSGLPSDRFSAERTGGSVSTLTIQRTQQEDSAVYLCASSLDRYTQYFGPGTRLTVL.

V usage is TRBV5-4 and J usage is TRBJ2-3; TCRdb's D call of TRBD1 is untestable without DNA. The CDR3 totals 15 residues. Germline V lookup: CDR1 SGHNT, CDR2 YYREEE (reference sequence). CDR3 sequence reads: CASSGTGDNTDTQYF.

The chain joins TRBV12-3 or TRBV12-4 to TRBJ1-6; lacking DNA, the TRBD1 call made by TCRdb goes unchecked. The CDR3 consists of 13 residues. This CDR3 reads CASNIRVGSPLHF.

V is TRBV28 and J is TRBJ1-3; the TRBD1 assignment by TCRdb is unverifiable without DNA. In germline, CDR1 is MDHEN, CDR2 SYDVKM. The CDR3 runs 16 residues. CDR3 region: CASSHYTGQAGNTIYF.

V usage is TRBV7-8 and J usage is TRBJ2-4. The CDR3 contains 17 residues. Germline assignment: CDR1 SGHVS and CDR2 FQNEAQ. The CDR3 region is CASSFAGTSLAKNIQYF. The entire variable domain, with the rest obtained from reference TRBV7-8 and TRBJ2-4, is as follows: GAGVSQSPRYKVAKRGQDVALRCDPISGHVSLFWYQQALGQGPEFLTYFQNEAQLDKSGLPSDRFFAERPEGSVSTLKIQRTQQEDSAVYLCASSFAGTSLAKNIQYFGAGTRLSVL.

The chain employs TRBV28 and TRBJ2-7; TCRdb outputs TRBD1, but without DNA this stays unchecked. This CDR3 comprises 14 residues. Germline V gene sequence: CDR1 MDHEN, CDR2 SYDVKM. The CDR3 is CASRRGGNSYEQYF.